This T cell receptor beta chain came from a study of T cell changes during pregnancy in multiple sclerosis. The method was immunoSEQ multiplex PCR; TCRdb's version includes in-frame clones alone and lacks a portion of them. The repertoire has 55,000 or so clones, about 90% of them found once; the top ten carry approximately 0.6%. The TCR originated in a female donor with multiple sclerosis, enrolled in a pregnancy study. The source material was CD4+ T cells from peripheral blood mononuclear cells, sampled after pregnancy.

CDR3 DNA sequence: TGTGCCAGCAGCCCTCGGACTAGCGGGGGGGCCTCGTACCAAGAGACCCAGTACTTC. Translation gives CASSPRTSGGASYQETQYF. The chain joins TRBV7-9 to TRBJ2-5; 15 bases map to TRBD2. Germline CDR1 reads SEHNR; CDR2 reads FQNEAQ (reference sequence). With V trimmed by 5 bases and J by 0 bases, 10 bases remained unmatched. CDR3 length: 19 residues. Full variable domain (rest looked up from reference TRBV7-9 and TRBJ2-5): DTGVSQNPRHKITKRGQNVTFRCDPISEHNRLYWYRQTLGQGPEFLTYFQNEAQLEKSRLLSDRFSAERPKGSFSTLEIQRTEQGDSAMYLCASSPRTSGGASYQETQYFGPGTRLLVL.